This passage covers 32 T cell receptor beta chains from one sample sequenced in a study of cytomegalovirus exposure and HLA in healthy donors. Both 60 Vbeta primers and 13 Jbeta primers went into the PCR. The repertoire was sequenced with immunoSEQ multiplex PCR; TCRdb's copy has only in-frame clones and lacks some. Found here are about 160,000 clones, roughly nine tenths of them singletons; the top ten hold over 0.8%. The material sequenced was PBMCs. Receptors were obtained from a woman younger than 45 in good health and CMV-seronegative.

V is TRBV10-3 and J is TRBJ2-1; 8 bases align to TRBD2. This CDR3 spans 14 amino acids. The V and J ends lost 11 bases and 7 bases, in that order; junction bases with no gene match: 13. CDR1 and CDR2 from the germline V gene are ENHRY and SYGVKD. CDR3 DNA sequence: TGTGCCTCCAACCCGCGGGAGGACGGGAATGAGCAGTTCTTC. This sequence encodes CASNPREDGNEQFF.

This clone was observed a single time. The chain uses TRBV30 and TRBJ2-4, with D maybe TRBD2 (6 bases). The CDR3 length is 13 residues. CDR1 is GTSNPN and CDR2 is SVGIG in the germline V gene (reference sequence). Trimming removed 2 bases at V and 4 bases at J, with 9 bases between. DNA for the CDR3: TGTGCCTGGAGTATAGCGGCGAAAAACATTCAGTACTTC. This sequence encodes CAWSIAAKNIQYF.

This chain links TRBV4-1 with TRBJ2-5, with D tentatively TRBD2 (5 bases). The germline V gene encodes CDR1 MGHRA and CDR2 YSYEKL. V was pared by 3 bases and J by 5 bases, with 10 bases between. The CDR3 is made up of 13 amino acids. This chain's CDR3 is CASSQSSTETQYF. The CDR3 DNA sequence: TGCGCCAGCAGCCAGTCTAGCACCGAGACCCAGTACTTC.

This chain uses TRBV6-5 with TRBJ1-1; 9 bases match TRBD1. Germline V gene sequence: CDR1 MNHEY, CDR2 SVGAGI. The CDR3 has 14 amino acids. V was clipped by 7 bases and J by 1 base; unmatched bases: 4. CDR3 amino acids: CASIRDRANTEAFF. The CDR3 DNA reads TGTGCCAGCATCCGGGACAGGGCGAACACTGAAGCTTTCTTT.

This chain uses TRBV5-4 with TRBJ2-3; TRBD2 aligns across 10 bases. CDR3 length equals 18 residues. The V segment lost 0 bases and the J segment 1 base; nucleotides outside the gene matches: 8. Germline CDR1 reads SGHNT; CDR2 reads YYREEE (reference sequence). CDR3 sequence reads: CASSLAGAGTSGTDTQYF. In DNA, the CDR3 is TGTGCCAGCAGCTTGGCTGGCGCCGGGACTAGCGGCACAGATACGCAGTATTTT.

This clone was picked up a small number of times. This sequence joins TRBV5-8 and TRBJ1-6, with 7 nucleotides matching TRBD1. V lost 4 bases to trimming and J lost 1 base; unmatched junction nucleotides: 8. CDR3 length equals 17 residues. Germline values: CDR1 SGHTS, CDR2 YDEGEE. The CDR3: CASSPRTGDSYNSPLHF. In DNA form, the CDR3 reads TGTGCCAGCAGCCCTAGGACAGGCGATTCCTATAATTCACCCCTCCACTTT.

This chain uses TRBV7-2 with TRBJ1-2, with D uncertain. V lost 1 base to trimming and J lost 8 bases, with 17 bases between them. The germline V gene has CDR1 SGHTA and CDR2 FQGNSA. The length of the CDR3 is 15 residues. The CDR3 sequence is CASSLVTALNRGYTF. The DNA of the CDR3 is TGTGCCAGCAGCTTAGTCACAGCCTTGAACCGCGGCTACACCTTC.

This clone was detected only a few times. V gene TRBV2 combines with J gene TRBJ1-3; D ambiguous. CDR1 and CDR2 (germline): SNHLY, FYNNEI. V was trimmed by 1 base and J by 0 bases, leaving 13 bases between them. The CDR3 is made up of 17 amino acids. The CDR3 coding sequence is TGTGCCAGCAGTGAAGGTCCCGGAGCCCCCTCTGGAAACACCATATATTTT. Translating gives CASSEGPGAPSGNTIYF.

The CDR3 bases are TGTGCCACCAGCTCTTCTGGCAGGGGTGGAGAGACCCAGTACTTC. Residues: CATSSSGRGGETQYF. This chain connects TRBV15 to TRBJ2-5; D is perhaps TRBD1 (6 bases). The length of the CDR3 is 15 residues. V was cut by 5 bases and J by 4 bases, with 17 bases left in between. Per germline, CDR1 LNHNV and CDR2 YYDKDF (reference sequence).

The chain's CDR3 is CARSLTRRQGYEQYF. Written as DNA, the CDR3 is TGTGCCAGAAGCTTGACTCGTCGGCAGGGCTACGAGCAGTACTTC. The chain joins TRBV5-3 to TRBJ2-5; weak D call: TRBD1 (5 bases). Judging by the DNA end, TRBJ2-7 fits better; the J call may be wrong. TRBV5-3 is an ORF, and what it does is uncertain. This CDR3 is built from 15 residues.

The J gene is TRBJ2-1, the V gene TRBV9; 7 nucleotides match TRBD2. V shed 6 bases, J shed 8 bases, and the junction held 2 bases outside the gene matches. CDR3 length: 11 amino acids. The germline V gene encodes CDR1 SGDLS and CDR2 YYNGEE. This chain's CDR3 is CASNGGDEQFF. CDR3 nucleotide sequence: TGTGCCAGCAATGGGGGGGATGAGCAGTTCTTC.

The chain couples TRBV18 to TRBJ2-2; perhaps TRBD1 as D (6 bases). Trimming left V 3 bases short and J 4 bases short, with 15 bases between. Germline lookup yields CDR1 KGHSH and CDR2 LQKENI. This CDR3 is 16 amino acids long. The CDR3 reads CASSPDQTGGTGELFF. CDR3 DNA: TGTGCCAGCTCACCTGATCAGACAGGCGGCACCGGGGAGCTGTTTTTT.

The rearrangement uses TRBV9 and TRBJ1-2; 7 bases line up with TRBD1. The germline V gene has CDR1 SGDLS and CDR2 YYNGEE. CDR3 size: 16 residues. Germline trimming cut 2 bases from V and 6 bases from J; bases unmatched to any gene: 13. For the CDR3, the DNA is TGTGCCAGCAGCGTGTTGGGACAGCCCTACGGCGATGGCTACACCTTC. Its translation is CASSVLGQPYGDGYTF.

There are a few counts of this clone. The genes are TRBV6-1 and TRBJ1-2, with unresolved D. Trimming shortened V by 0 bases and J by 4 bases, and 15 bases separated the two germline ends. Germline V gene sequence: CDR1 MNHNS, CDR2 SASEGT. The CDR3 has 16 residues. The CDR3 nucleotides read TGTGCCAGCAGTGAAGCAAGGTCGAGCAGACTCTATGGCTACACCTTC. It yields the protein CASSEARSSRLYGYTF.

V and J are TRBV5-1 and TRBJ2-5, with 11 bases identical to TRBD1. The CDR3 has 14 amino acids. Germline CDR1 SGHRS, CDR2 YFSETQ. J gave up 5 bases and V 7 bases, and 7 bases lay outside the gene matches. This chain's CDR3 is CASRTGGGGETQYF. CDR3 DNA sequence: TGCGCCAGCCGGACAGGGGGCGGCGGGGAGACCCAGTACTTC.

The rearrangement joins TRBV27 to TRBJ1-3, with D perhaps TRBD1 (6 bases). From germline, CDR1 is MNHEY and CDR2 SMNVEV (reference sequence). CDR3 length: 15 amino acids. The V gene lost 5 bases and the J gene lost 3 bases, with 14 bases spanning the gap. The DNA of the CDR3 is TGTGCCAGCAGTCCAGGCGGGGGGCTTGGAAACACCATATATTTT. Amino acids: CASSPGGGLGNTIYF.

As concerns this clone: At one end, the junction sequence differs from germline, possibly due to a read error. Other nucleotide sequences from this sample produce the same CDR3. The chain recombines TRBV5-1 with TRBJ1-5; 7 bases are a match to TRBD1. Germline values: CDR1 SGHRS, CDR2 YFSETQ. The CDR3 spans 15 residues. In DNA form, the CDR3 reads TGTGCCAGCAGCTCAGGGACAGACAGCAATCAGCCCCAGCATTTT. This gives the protein CASSSGTDSNQPQHF.

The CDR3 loop reads CASGFGQQQPQHF. DNA of the CDR3: TGTGCTAGTGGTTTTGGACAGCAGCAGCCCCAGCATTTT. The chain couples TRBV12-5 to TRBJ1-5, with a possible D match to TRBD1 (6 bases). This CDR3 has 13 amino acids. Trimming took off 3 bases at V and 7 bases at J, with 10 bases between the two ends. Germline assignment: CDR1 LGHNT and CDR2 FRNRAP.

This clone was counted once. This chain uses TRBV27 with TRBJ2-7; maybe TRBD2 (6 bases). The CDR3 spans 15 residues. V was shortened by 6 bases and J by 3 bases, with 18 bases between the two germline ends. The germline CDR1 and CDR2 sequences are MNHEY and SMNVEV (reference sequence). For the CDR3, the DNA is TGTGCCAGCAGCACACCCCGGGGCGGGGTCTACGAGCAGTACTTC. Protein sequence: CASSTPRGGVYEQYF.

The rearrangement uses TRBV6-5 and TRBJ2-5, with TRBD1 matching 7 bases. The J call is in doubt because the DNA end fits TRBJ2-7 better. Germline CDR1 reads MNHEY; CDR2 reads SVGAGI. This CDR3 spans 15 amino acids. CDR3 nucleotide sequence: TGTGCCAGCAAAATCTACCGGGACAGTCCCTACGAGCAGTACTTC. Its protein product is CASKIYRDSPYEQYF.

The chain uses TRBV7-2 and TRBJ2-7; 7 nucleotides agree with TRBD1. Trimming took 6 bases from V and 6 from J; bases not matched to a gene: 8. This CDR3 is built from 13 residues. CDR1 and CDR2 (germline): SGHTA, FQGNSA. DNA for the CDR3: TGTGCCAGCAGACCAACAGGGGCGGGCGAGCAGTACTTC. Protein: CASRPTGAGEQYF.

The chain combines TRBV2 with TRBJ2-3; TRBD2 is a possible D gene (7 bases). The germline CDR1 and CDR2 sequences are SNHLY and FYNNEI. This CDR3 region has 15 residues. Trimming shortened V by 4 bases and J by 3 bases, and 14 bases separated the two germline ends. CDR3 sequence: CASSVEGGGTDTQYF. CDR3 nucleotides: TGTGCCAGCAGTGTGGAGGGGGGAGGGACAGATACGCAGTATTTT.

The chain employs TRBV19 and TRBJ2-2; weak D call: TRBD2 (5 bases). Trimming took 6 bases from V and 0 from J, leaving 20 bases between them. The CDR3 consists of 18 residues. CDR1 and CDR2 from the germline V gene are LNHDA and SQIVND (reference sequence). CDR3: CASSRDYAQAANTGELFF. The CDR3 nucleotides read TGTGCCAGTAGCCGTGACTATGCCCAAGCCGCGAACACCGGGGAGCTGTTTTTT.

This chain joins TRBV18 and TRBJ1-4, with D maybe TRBD1 (6 bases). V dropped 3 bases and J dropped 7 bases, with 9 bases sitting between them. There are 13 residues in the CDR3. Per the germline V gene, CDR1 is KGHSH and CDR2 is LQKENI. DNA of the CDR3: TGTGCCAGCTCACCGGGACAACTTGAAAAACTGTTTTTT. This gives the protein CASSPGQLEKLFF.

V gene TRBV13 combines with J gene TRBJ1-1; D unresolved. The CDR3 has 13 residues. Germline assignment: CDR1 PRHDT and CDR2 FYEKMQ (reference sequence). V was pared by 0 bases and J by 8 bases, with 10 bases between. The CDR3 coding sequence is TGTGCCAGCAGCTTAGGGGCAGCGCAGGAAGCTTTCTTT. Amino acids: CASSLGAAQEAFF.

The gene calls are TRBV5-1 and TRBJ2-7, with TRBD2 matching over 11 bases. The CDR3 loop spans 20 amino acids. Germline V gives CDR1 SGHRS, CDR2 YFSETQ. J was trimmed by 2 bases and V by 0 bases; bases with no gene match: 16. CDR3 DNA sequence: TGCGCCAGCAGCTTGGAGCCAAATCTTAAGACTAGCGGGACCGCCTACGAGCAGTACTTC. It yields the protein CASSLEPNLKTSGTAYEQYF.

The chain carries TRBV2 and TRBJ2-7; 11 nucleotides line up with TRBD1. V trimming: 6 bases; J trimming: 5 bases; junction bases outside the gene matches: 6. Germline V gene lookup returns CDR1 SNHLY and CDR2 FYNNEI. CDR3 length: 14 residues. The CDR3 coding sequence is TGTGCCAGCAGAGGACAGGGGGCCGGGAACGAGCAGTACTTC. Translation: CASRGQGAGNEQYF.

The V gene is TRBV28, the J gene TRBJ2-7; possibly TRBD1 for D (6 bases). Per germline, CDR1 MDHEN and CDR2 SYDVKM. This CDR3 is 13 amino acids long. V lost 7 bases to trimming and J lost 6 bases, with 16 bases between them. The CDR3 DNA sequence: TGTGCCAGCACACAAAACAGGGTAGGCGAGCAGTACTTC. Residues: CASTQNRVGEQYF.

The chain combines TRBV29-1 with TRBJ2-5; 11 bases are a match to TRBD1. V trimming: 6 bases; J trimming: 7 bases; junction bases outside the gene matches: 4. The CDR3 has 12 amino acids. Germline CDR1 and CDR2: SQVTM and ANQGSEA. The CDR3 region is CSVGQGERTQYF. The CDR3 DNA reads as TGCAGCGTGGGACAGGGGGAGCGGACCCAGTACTTC.

The gene calls are TRBV13 and TRBJ1-1, with TRBD1 matching 8 bases. Germline trimming cut 2 bases from V and 1 base from J; bases unmatched to any gene: 9. CDR1 is PRHDT and CDR2 is FYEKMQ in the germline V gene (reference sequence). CDR3 size: 17 residues. CDR3 DNA: TGTGCCAGCAGCTTATGGGCAGGGGGCAGTTGGAACACTGAAGCTTTCTTT. Its protein is CASSLWAGGSWNTEAFF.

The chain links TRBV7-2 to TRBJ1-5; D ambiguous. Germline loops: CDR1 SGHTA, CDR2 FQGNSA. This CDR3 contains 15 residues. With 1 base removed from V and 0 bases from J, the gap between germline ends came to 7 bases. CDR3 DNA: TGTGCCAGCAGCTTAGACATCAATAGCAATCAGCCCCAGCATTTT. It specifies CASSLDINSNQPQHF.

The rearrangement uses TRBV28 and TRBJ2-7, with 7 bases matching TRBD2. Germline V gene sequence: CDR1 MDHEN, CDR2 SYDVKM. This CDR3 spans 15 amino acids. The V gene end was trimmed by 5 bases and the J gene end by 3 bases; junction bases not matched to a gene: 10. The CDR3: CASSVAGPGLYEQYF. CDR3 sequence (DNA): TGTGCCAGCAGTGTAGCGGGTCCGGGCCTCTACGAGCAGTACTTC.